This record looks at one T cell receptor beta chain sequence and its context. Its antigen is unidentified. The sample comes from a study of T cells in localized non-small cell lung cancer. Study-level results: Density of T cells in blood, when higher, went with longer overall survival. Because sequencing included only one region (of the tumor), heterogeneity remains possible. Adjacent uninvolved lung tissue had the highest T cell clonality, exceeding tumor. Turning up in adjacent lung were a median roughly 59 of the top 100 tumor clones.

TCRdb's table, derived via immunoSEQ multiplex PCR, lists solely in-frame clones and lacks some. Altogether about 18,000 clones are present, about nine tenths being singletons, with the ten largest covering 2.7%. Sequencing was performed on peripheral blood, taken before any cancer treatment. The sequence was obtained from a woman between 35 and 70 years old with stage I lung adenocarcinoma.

The CDR3 reads CASSYPGTYEQYF. CDR3 bases: TGTGCCAGCAGTTACCCAGGGACCTACGAGCAGTACTTC. The chain links TRBV6-5 to TRBJ2-7; tentative D call: TRBD1 (5 bases). This CDR3 spans 13 amino acids. The V gene lost 2 bases and the J gene lost 2 bases, with 7 bases spanning the gap. Germline V lookup: CDR1 MNHEY, CDR2 SVGAGI.